This passage covers 2 T cell receptor beta chains from one sample sequenced in a study of post-analysis software for immune sequencing data. Sequencing libraries made from TCR beta cDNA carried unique molecular identifiers. TCRdb used MiXCR to reprocess the PCR reads, holding one entry per CDR3 protein. The table includes some 690,000 distinct CDR3 sequences, roughly 27% detected once. Their recognized antigens are unknown. Study-level findings and limits: Comparison of patients with controls showed five TRBV segments more frequent in patients, TRBV5-6, TRBV5-1 and TRBV20-1 among them.

Sequencing was carried out using blood. These receptor sequences come from a girl aged 10 to 17 with multiple sclerosis.

This clonotype occurred a few times. The rearrangement links TRBV13 to TRBJ1-1; possibly TRBD1 for D (5 bases). The germline V and J ends were trimmed by 3 bases and 5 bases, with 16 bases remaining between them. This CDR3 is 15 amino acids long. CDR1 and CDR2 from the germline V gene are PRHDT and FYEKMQ (reference sequence). CDR3 nucleotide sequence: TGTGCCAGCAGCTTCGTACGGGGCTTTTGGACTGAAGCTTTCTTT. Translation: CASSFVRGFWTEAFF.

This clonotype was seen many times. The rearrangement links TRBV29-1 to TRBJ2-1; possibly TRBD1 or TRBD2 for D (5 bases each). Trimming removed 7 bases at V and 15 bases at J, with 25 bases between. CDR3 length: 13 residues. CDR1 and CDR2 from the germline V gene are SQVTM and ANQGSEA. For the CDR3, the DNA is TGCAGCGGCGGACTGGGAATGTGGGGGAGCGCGTTCTTC. Residues: CSGGLGMWGSAFF.